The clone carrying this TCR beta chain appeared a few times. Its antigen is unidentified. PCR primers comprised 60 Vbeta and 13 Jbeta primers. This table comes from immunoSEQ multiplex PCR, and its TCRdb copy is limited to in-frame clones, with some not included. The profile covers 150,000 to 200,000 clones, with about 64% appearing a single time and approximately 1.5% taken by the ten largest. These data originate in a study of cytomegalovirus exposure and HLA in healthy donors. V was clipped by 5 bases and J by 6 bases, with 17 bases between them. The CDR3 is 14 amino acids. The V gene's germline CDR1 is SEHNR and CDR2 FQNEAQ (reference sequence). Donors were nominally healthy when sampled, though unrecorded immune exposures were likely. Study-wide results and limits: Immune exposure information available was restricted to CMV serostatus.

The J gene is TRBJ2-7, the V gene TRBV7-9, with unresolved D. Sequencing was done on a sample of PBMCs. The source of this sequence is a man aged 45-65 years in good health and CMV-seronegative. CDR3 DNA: TGTGCCAGCAGCCACCCCCCTAAGATCGGCGAGCAGTACTTC. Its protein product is CASSHPPKIGEQYF. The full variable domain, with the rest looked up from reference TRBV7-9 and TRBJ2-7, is DTGVSQNPRHKITKRGQNVTFRCDPISEHNRLYWYRQTLGQGPEFLTYFQNEAQLEKSRLLSDRFSAERPKGSFSTLEIQRTEQGDSAMYLCASSHPPKIGEQYFGPGTRLTVT.